This T cell receptor beta chain was captured by sequencing in a study of blood T cell repertoires in COVID-19. For the study at large: Some COVID-19 samples were acute and others convalescent; all came from the United States, Italy and Spain. T cells, B-cell-depleted T cells, or PBMCs supplied cDNA or gDNA.

Seattle patients were enrolled during active infection and followed longitudinally. As handled by the study authors: Estimation of nucleated cell counts relied on the amplification of reference gene primers. The assay was immunoSEQ multiplex PCR, and TCRdb's table has in-frame clones only and misses some. V and J calls and clone size are as listed in that table; D and trimming were resolved from the DNA. The data hold 100,000 to 150,000 clones, with roughly 89% observed a single time. J gave up 5 bases and V 5 bases, and 0 bases lay outside the gene matches. Germline values: CDR1 SGHRS, CDR2 YFSETQ. This CDR3 region has 11 residues.

The receptor's source is a woman aged 55 to 70 with COVID-19, enrolled during active disease. The chain combines TRBV5-1 with TRBJ2-7; 8 nucleotides match TRBD2. Sequences were obtained from peripheral blood. The CDR3 region has the DNA TGCGCCAGCAGGACTAGCGACGAGCAGTACTTC. Protein: CASRTSDEQYF.